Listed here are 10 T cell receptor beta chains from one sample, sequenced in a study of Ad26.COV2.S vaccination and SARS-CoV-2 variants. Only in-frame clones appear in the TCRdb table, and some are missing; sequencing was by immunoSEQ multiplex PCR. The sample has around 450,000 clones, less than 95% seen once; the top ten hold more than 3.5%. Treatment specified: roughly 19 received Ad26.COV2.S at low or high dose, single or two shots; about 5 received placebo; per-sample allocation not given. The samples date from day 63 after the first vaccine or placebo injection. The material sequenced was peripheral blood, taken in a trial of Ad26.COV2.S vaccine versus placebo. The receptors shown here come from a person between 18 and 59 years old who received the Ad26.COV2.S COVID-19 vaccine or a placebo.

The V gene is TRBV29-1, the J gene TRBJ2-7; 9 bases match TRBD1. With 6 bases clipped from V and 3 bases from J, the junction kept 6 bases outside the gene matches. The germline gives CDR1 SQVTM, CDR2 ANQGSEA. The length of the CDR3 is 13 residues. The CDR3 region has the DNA TGCAGCGTAGTAGAGACAGGGGGCTACGAGCAGTACTTC. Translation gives CSVVETGGYEQYF.

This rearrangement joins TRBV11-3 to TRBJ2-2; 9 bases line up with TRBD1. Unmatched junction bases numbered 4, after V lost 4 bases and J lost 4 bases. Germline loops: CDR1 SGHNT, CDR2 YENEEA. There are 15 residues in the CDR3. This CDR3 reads CASSSQGAGTGELFF. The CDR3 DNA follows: TGTGCCAGCAGCTCACAGGGGGCGGGCACCGGGGAGCTGTTTTTT.

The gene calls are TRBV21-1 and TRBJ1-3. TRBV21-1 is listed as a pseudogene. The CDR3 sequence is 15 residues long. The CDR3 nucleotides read TGTGCCAGCAGCAAAATCGGAGAGACTGGAAACACCATATATTTT. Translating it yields CASSKIGETGNTIYF.

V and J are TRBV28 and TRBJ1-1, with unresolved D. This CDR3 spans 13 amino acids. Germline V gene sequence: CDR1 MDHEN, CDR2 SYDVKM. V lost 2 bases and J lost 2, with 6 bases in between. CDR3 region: CASSLDPNTEAFF. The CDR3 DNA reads TGTGCCAGCAGTTTAGATCCCAACACTGAAGCTTTCTTT.

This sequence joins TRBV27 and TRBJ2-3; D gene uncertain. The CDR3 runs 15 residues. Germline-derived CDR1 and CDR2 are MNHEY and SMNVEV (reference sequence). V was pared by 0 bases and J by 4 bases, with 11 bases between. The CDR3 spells CASSLSSWPADTQYF. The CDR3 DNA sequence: TGTGCCAGCAGTTTATCGAGTTGGCCGGCAGATACGCAGTATTTT.

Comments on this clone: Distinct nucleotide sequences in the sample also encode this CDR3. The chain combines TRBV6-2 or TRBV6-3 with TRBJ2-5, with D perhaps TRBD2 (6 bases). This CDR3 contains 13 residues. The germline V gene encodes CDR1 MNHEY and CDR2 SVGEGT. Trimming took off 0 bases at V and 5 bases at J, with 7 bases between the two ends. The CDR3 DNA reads TGTGCCAGCAGTTACTCAGGGAGGGAGACCCAGTACTTC. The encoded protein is CASSYSGRETQYF.

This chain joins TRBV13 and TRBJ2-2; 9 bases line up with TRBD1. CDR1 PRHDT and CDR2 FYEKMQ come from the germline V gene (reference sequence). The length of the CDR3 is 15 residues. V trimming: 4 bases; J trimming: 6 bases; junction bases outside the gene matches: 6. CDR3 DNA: TGTGCCAGCAGCTCCTGGACAGGGGAGGCCGGGGAGCTGTTTTTT. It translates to CASSSWTGEAGELFF.

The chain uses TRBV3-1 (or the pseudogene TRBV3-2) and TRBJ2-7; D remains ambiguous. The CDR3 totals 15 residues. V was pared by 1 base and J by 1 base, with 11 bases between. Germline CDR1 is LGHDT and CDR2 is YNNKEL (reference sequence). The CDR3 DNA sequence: TGTGCCAGCAGCCAAGCCGTACGGGCATCCTACGAGCAGTACTTC. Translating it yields CASSQAVRASYEQYF.

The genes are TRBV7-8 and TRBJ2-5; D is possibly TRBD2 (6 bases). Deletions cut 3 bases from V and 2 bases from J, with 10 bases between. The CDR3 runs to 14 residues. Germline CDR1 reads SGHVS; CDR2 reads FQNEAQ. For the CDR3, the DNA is TGTGCCAGCAGCTTCCGCGGGATGCAAGAGACCCAGTACTTC. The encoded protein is CASSFRGMQETQYF.

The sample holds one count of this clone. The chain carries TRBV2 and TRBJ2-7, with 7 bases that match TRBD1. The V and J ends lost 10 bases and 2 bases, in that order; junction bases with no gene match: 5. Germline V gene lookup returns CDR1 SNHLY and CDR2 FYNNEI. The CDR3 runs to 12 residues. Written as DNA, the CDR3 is TGTGCCACCCCGGACAGGACCTACGAGCAGTACTTC. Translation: CATPDRTYEQYF.